This T cell receptor beta chain was identified during a study of breast tumors, draining lymph nodes, adjacent tissues. Study-wide points: Most tumor T cells seemingly derive from lymph node, then expand in tumor. Tumor TCR diversity was below lymph nodes but above nontumor tissue.

As to this clonotype: Its antigen is unknown.

Samples came from axillary lymph nodes draining the breast cancer. TCRdb redid the calling of the multiplex PCR reads with MiXCR, one entry per CDR3 protein. The sample consists of under 350,000 distinct CDR3 sequences, 30% of them appearing once. V lost 4 bases and J 14 bases, leaving 7 bases between the germline ends. Germline assignment: CDR1 SGHDT and CDR2 YYEEEE. CDR3 length: 10 amino acids. This chain connects TRBV5-6 to TRBJ1-6; no clear D. The receptor comes from a female donor with breast cancer. Some clones in this sample may be carry-over from other donors' samples. Sample: axillary lymph node tissue. As DNA, the CDR3 is TGTGCCAGCAGCGTGGGGACCCTCCACTTT. This encodes CASSVGTLHF.